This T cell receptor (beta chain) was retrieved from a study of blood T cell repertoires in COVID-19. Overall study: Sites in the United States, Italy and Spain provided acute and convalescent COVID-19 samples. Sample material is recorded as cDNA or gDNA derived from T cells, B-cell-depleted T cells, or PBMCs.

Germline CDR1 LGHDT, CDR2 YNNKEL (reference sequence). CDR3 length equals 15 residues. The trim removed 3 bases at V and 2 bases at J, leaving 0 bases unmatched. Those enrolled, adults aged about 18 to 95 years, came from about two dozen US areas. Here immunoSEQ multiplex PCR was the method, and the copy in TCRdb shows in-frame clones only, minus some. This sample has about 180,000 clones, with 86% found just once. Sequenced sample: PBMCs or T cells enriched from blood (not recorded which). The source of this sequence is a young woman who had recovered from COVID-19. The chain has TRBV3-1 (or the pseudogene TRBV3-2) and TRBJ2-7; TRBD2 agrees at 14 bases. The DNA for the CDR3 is TGTGCCAGCAGCCAGACTAGCGGGAGGGCCTACGAGCAGTACTTC. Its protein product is CASSQTSGRAYEQYF.